The 26 T cell receptor beta chains listed next were all sequenced from one sample in a study of blood T cell repertoires in COVID-19 (dated by TCRdb to about 2020). Library method: the immunoSEQ multiplex PCR assay. TCRdb holds this immuneACCESS table with in-frame rearrangements only. Some clones are missing; in checked studies, unresolved V genes explain under half, and the rest has no known cause. The sample profile shows 180,000 or so clones; around 86% of them were found once. The ten largest clones capture about 6.5% of the sample. Sequencing was carried out using peripheral blood. These receptors were obtained from a woman at least 80 years old in a cohort sampled during active or convalescent COVID-19.

The rearrangement joins TRBV21-1 to TRBJ1-4; the D call in the table, TRBD1, was not verified against the DNA. TRBV21-1 is termed a pseudogene. The CDR3 has 21 amino acids. The CDR3 loop reads CASSKLEQAIDGATTNEKLFF. DNA for the CDR3: TGTGCCAGCAGCAAATTGGAACAGGCCATAGATGGGGCCACAACTAATGAAAAACTGTTTTTT.

The gene calls are TRBV13 and TRBJ1-2; D is unclear. Deletions cut 0 bases from V and 1 base from J, with 6 bases between. Germline CDR1 reads PRHDT; CDR2 reads FYEKMQ (reference sequence). The CDR3 sequence is 14 residues long. CDR3 nucleotide sequence: TGTGCCAGCAGCTTAGGAACGGGTAACTATGGCTACACCTTC. It yields the protein CASSLGTGNYGYTF. The full variable domain, with the rest looked up from reference TRBV13 and TRBJ1-2, is AAGVIQSPRHLIKEKRETATLKCYPIPRHDTVYWYQQGPGQDPQFLISFYEKMQSDKGSIPDRFSAQQFSDYHSELNMSSLELGDSALYFCASSLGTGNYGYTFGSGTRLTVV.

The chain uses TRBV7-9 and TRBJ1-1, with a possible D match to TRBD1 (5 bases). Trimming removed 5 bases from V and 0 bases from J, with 13 bases in between. Germline CDR1 and CDR2: SEHNR and FQNEAQ (reference sequence). The CDR3 loop spans 15 amino acids. The chain's CDR3 is CASSPTGGVNTEAFF. The CDR3 bases are TGTGCCAGCAGCCCAACCGGGGGGGTGAACACTGAAGCTTTCTTT.

V and J are TRBV11-3 and TRBJ1-1; D gene unclear. Trimming shortened V by 3 bases and J by 1 base, and 12 bases separated the two germline ends. The length of the CDR3 is 15 residues. CDR1 and CDR2 (germline): SGHNT, YENEEA. CDR3 in DNA: TGTGCCAGCAGCTTGGACTCTAGTGGGAACACTGAAGCTTTCTTT. It is translated as CASSLDSSGNTEAFF. Complete variable domain (other parts from reference TRBV11-3 and TRBJ1-1): EAGVVQSPRYKIIEKKQPVAFWCNPISGHNTLYWYLQNLGQGPELLIRYENEEAVDDSQLPKDRFSAERLKGVDSTLKIQPAELGDSAVYLCASSLDSSGNTEAFFGQGTRLTVV.

The V gene is TRBV5-6, the J gene TRBJ2-5, with no clear D. Germline CDR1 and CDR2: SGHDT and YYEEEE. The V end was cut by 1 base, the J end by 1 base, with 8 bases between. The length of the CDR3 is 14 residues. CDR3 sequence (DNA): TGTGCCAGCAGCTTGCTGACACCCCAAGAGACCCAGTACTTC. Translating gives CASSLLTPQETQYF.

This chain connects TRBV7-2 to TRBJ2-5; possibly TRBD2 for D (6 bases). V lost 0 bases to trimming and J lost 5 bases, with 10 bases between them. The germline gives CDR1 SGHTA, CDR2 FQGNSA. This CDR3 contains 14 residues. CDR3 sequence (DNA): TGTGCCAGCAGCTTAGCGGGGGGACGGGAGACCCAGTACTTC. The encoded protein is CASSLAGGRETQYF.

V is TRBV5-6 and J is TRBJ1-1; D unclear. CDR3 length: 13 amino acids. Trimming removed 5 bases at V and 8 bases at J, with 16 bases between. Germline CDR1 SGHDT, CDR2 YYEEEE. CDR3 residues: CASSSRSGSEAFF. CDR3 bases: TGTGCCAGCAGTTCTAGGTCGGGGTCGGAAGCTTTCTTT.

The genes are TRBV28 and TRBJ2-7, with D possibly matching TRBD2 (5 bases). V lost 7 bases and J lost 4, with 20 bases in between. This CDR3 contains 15 residues. From germline, CDR1 is MDHEN and CDR2 SYDVKM. CDR3 sequence: CASTLGSRTRYEQYF. CDR3 coding DNA: TGTGCCAGCACCTTGGGTTCCCGGACTCGATACGAGCAGTACTTC.

On this clone: At one end, the junction sequence differs from germline, possibly due to a read error. The chain links TRBV10-3 to TRBJ1-4; D ambiguous. Germline V lookup: CDR1 ENHRY, CDR2 SYGVKD. CDR3 size: 13 residues. The CDR3 DNA reads as TGTGCCATCAGTGATTTAACTAGGATCGATTTTGTTTTT. Encoded protein: CAISDLTRIDFVF.

This clone has a single count. The rearrangement links TRBV10-3 to TRBJ2-7; D perhaps matches TRBD1 (6 bases). The CDR3 sequence is 14 residues long. Per germline, CDR1 ENHRY and CDR2 SYGVKD. V lost 2 bases and J lost 0, with 8 bases in between. This CDR3 reads CAISERTDSYEQYF. The CDR3, as DNA: TGTGCCATCAGTGAGCGGACAGACTCCTACGAGCAGTACTTC.

This rearrangement joins TRBV5-6 to TRBJ1-5, with D unresolved. The CDR3 consists of 15 residues. The V end lost 2 bases, the J end lost 1 base, and 10 bases lay between the germline ends. Germline V CDR1 and CDR2: SGHDT, YYEEEE. DNA of the CDR3: TGTGCCAGCAGCTTCCGGGCGGGAAGCAATCAGCCCCAGCATTTT. Its protein is CASSFRAGSNQPQHF.

This chain's CDR3 is CAWSVRETGKAFF. The CDR3 nucleotides are TGTGCCTGGAGTGTACGGGAGACGGGGAAAGCTTTCTTT. V and J are TRBV30 and TRBJ1-1; no reliable D call. In germline, CDR1 is GTSNPN, CDR2 SVGIG (reference sequence). The CDR3 consists of 13 residues. V was clipped by 0 bases and J by 9 bases, with 14 bases between them. Full variable domain (remainder filled in from reference TRBV30 and TRBJ1-1): SQTIHQWPATLVQPVGSPLSLECTVEGTSNPNLYWYRQAAGRGLQLLFYSVGIGQISSEVPQNLSASRPQDRQFILSSKKLLLSDSGFYLCAWSVRETGKAFFGQGTRLTVV.

The chain links TRBV7-9 to TRBJ1-3; D is uncertain. Trimming pared 1 base from V and 0 bases from J, leaving 7 bases between. CDR1 is SEHNR and CDR2 is FQNEAQ in the germline V gene (reference sequence). This CDR3 has 15 residues. CDR3 amino acids: CASSLVVSSGNTIYF. For the CDR3, the DNA is TGTGCCAGCAGCTTAGTAGTATCCTCTGGAAACACCATATATTTT.

This clone was counted only a few times. This chain links TRBV2 with TRBJ2-1; 7 nucleotides line up with TRBD2. Trimming removed 7 bases from V and 5 bases from J; junction bases left unmatched: 5. CDR1 SNHLY and CDR2 FYNNEI come from the germline V gene. The CDR3 is 13 amino acids. The CDR3 is CASKISGDNEQFF. In DNA, the CDR3 is TGTGCCAGCAAAATCAGCGGGGACAATGAGCAGTTCTTC.

The rearrangement links TRBV5-5 to TRBJ2-7, with D possibly matching TRBD2 (6 bases). Trimming took off 1 base at V and 3 bases at J, with 17 bases between the two ends. Germline CDR1 reads SGHKS; CDR2 reads YYEKEE (reference sequence). The CDR3 is 16 amino acids. CDR3 in amino acids: CASSLSRDGSFYEQYF. The CDR3 bases are TGTGCCAGCAGCTTGAGCCGGGACGGGAGTTTCTACGAGCAGTACTTC.

This chain links TRBV28 with TRBJ1-2, with a tentative D call TRBD1 (6 bases). The V gene's germline CDR1 is MDHEN and CDR2 SYDVKM. This CDR3 is 14 amino acids long. Trimming took 5 bases from V and 2 from J, leaving 12 bases between them. The CDR3 bases are TGTGCCAGCAGTCCCGGACAGCTCAACTATGGCTACACCTTC. Translating gives CASSPGQLNYGYTF.

V is TRBV10-1 and J is TRBJ2-1, with 7 bases lining up with TRBD2. CDR3 length equals 14 residues. V dropped 6 bases and J dropped 2; count of bases not matched to a gene: 4. Germline V CDR1 and CDR2: WNHNN, SYGVQD (reference sequence). As DNA, the CDR3 is TGCGCCAGCAGCACGGGGGGAGCCTACAATGAGCAGTTCTTC. Translated: CASSTGGAYNEQFF.

The chain has TRBV7-2 and TRBJ2-1; D is ambiguous. The CDR3 totals 13 residues. V was trimmed by 5 bases and J by 1 base, leaving 6 bases between them. CDR1 and CDR2 from the germline V gene are SGHTA and FQGNSA. The CDR3 reads CASSPSSYNEQFF. For the CDR3, the DNA is TGTGCCAGCAGCCCTAGTTCCTACAATGAGCAGTTCTTC.

This chain connects TRBV19 to TRBJ1-3; D gene uncertain. Trimming removed 7 bases from V and 0 bases from J, with 16 bases in between. Germline assignment: CDR1 LNHDA and CDR2 SQIVND (reference sequence). The CDR3 spans 16 residues. CDR3 DNA sequence: TGTGCCAGTAATCGTGAAACTACTAGCTCTGGAAACACCATATATTTT. Amino acid sequence: CASNRETTSSGNTIYF.

This sequence joins TRBV19 and TRBJ1-2, with D maybe TRBD1 (5 bases). The CDR3 runs to 15 residues. V was pared by 3 bases and J by 1 base, with 12 bases between. CDR1 is LNHDA, CDR2 SQIVND, per germline (reference sequence). In nucleotides, the CDR3 is TGTGCCAGTAGTATCCGGGGGGAGGTTAACTATGGCTACACCTTC. It specifies CASSIRGEVNYGYTF.

The chain links TRBV6-5 to TRBJ2-2, with 8 bases identical to TRBD1. The CDR3 is 14 amino acids. The ends lost 6 bases at V and 5 bases at J; junction bases unmatched: 5. Looked up from germline, CDR1 is MNHEY and CDR2 is SVGAGI. The CDR3 spells CASRDRAETGELFF. DNA of the CDR3: TGTGCCAGCAGGGACAGGGCCGAAACCGGGGAGCTGTTTTTT.

The rearrangement links TRBV7-2 to TRBJ1-2, with unresolved D. There are 14 residues in the CDR3. Germline V gene lookup returns CDR1 SGHTA and CDR2 FQGNSA. V was cut by 0 bases and J by 2 bases, with 7 bases left in between. For the CDR3, the DNA is TGTGCCAGCAGCTTAGCATCCGAGAACTATGGCTACACCTTC. The encoded protein is CASSLASENYGYTF. The variable domain in full, with the rest retrieved from reference TRBV7-2 and TRBJ1-2, is GAGVSQSPSNKVTEKGKDVELRCDPISGHTALYWYRQSLGQGLEFLIYFQGNSAPDKSGLPSDRFSAERTGGSVSTLTIQRTQQEDSAVYLCASSLASENYGYTFGSGTRLTVV.

The chain combines TRBV7-9 with TRBJ1-4; D perhaps matches TRBD1 (6 bases). From germline, CDR1 is SEHNR and CDR2 FQNEAQ (reference sequence). The CDR3 runs to 15 residues. Trimming cost V 5 bases and J 7 bases, with 17 bases left between them. The CDR3 region has the DNA TGTGCCAGCAGCCTGGGCGGGGGGCCGTCTGAAAAACTGTTTTTT. It yields the protein CASSLGGGPSEKLFF.

V is TRBV7-2 and J is TRBJ2-3; 7 bases are a match to TRBD2. This CDR3 is 14 amino acids long. With 5 bases clipped from V and 1 base from J, the junction kept 3 bases outside the gene matches. From germline, CDR1 is SGHTA and CDR2 FQGNSA. Here the CDR3 reads CASSVRGGTDTQYF. The CDR3 DNA reads TGTGCCAGCAGCGTACGGGGGGGCACAGATACGCAGTATTTT.

This chain connects TRBV7-9 to TRBJ2-7, with D maybe TRBD1 (6 bases). The ends were cut back, 5 bases at V and 5 bases at J, with 19 bases in the middle. This CDR3 comprises 15 residues. In germline, CDR1 is SEHNR, CDR2 FQNEAQ (reference sequence). The CDR3 coding sequence is TGTGCCAGCAGCCGACTAAGGGGGAGAGTGGACGAGCAGTACGTC. It translates to CASSRLRGRVDEQYV.

The chain combines TRBV14 with TRBJ2-7, with TRBD1 as a possible D gene (6 bases). Between the trimmed V and J ends, which lost 0 bases and 2 bases, there was a span of 14 bases. The germline V gene has CDR1 SGHDN and CDR2 FVKESK. The CDR3 runs to 16 residues. The CDR3 reads CASSQDLGARTYEQYF. CDR3 nucleotides: TGTGCCAGCAGCCAAGATCTGGGGGCGCGGACCTACGAGCAGTACTTC.